The 13 T cell receptor beta chains given below trace back to one sample, sequenced in a study of shared clonotypes between healthy human individuals. Sequencing was performed with immunoSEQ multiplex PCR; in TCRdb, only in-frame clones are kept and a portion is missing. The table shows about 1.5 million clones, with approximately 98% occurring only once. Sequencing was carried out using naive CD4+ T cells sorted from blood. Specified subset: CD45RA+ positively selected. These receptors all stem from a man aged 25-40 years in good health.

The CDR3 coding sequence is TGTGCCAGCAGTCGCTTGTGTGGACAAAGTCGGGCCAACGTCCTGACTTTC. It is translated as CASSRLCGQSRANVLTF. This chain uses TRBV25-1 with TRBJ2-6, with D possibly matching TRBD1 (5 bases). V lost 5 bases and J lost 5, with 19 bases in between. The CDR3 has 17 residues. Germline CDR1 reads MGHDK; CDR2 reads SYGVNS.

The rearrangement uses TRBV28 and TRBJ1-3, with 8 bases aligning to TRBD1. V shed 4 bases and J 3 bases; nucleotides not matched to a gene: 11. Germline V CDR1 and CDR2: MDHEN, SYDVKM. The CDR3 sequence is 17 residues long. The CDR3: CASSSQTGAAIGNTIYF. The DNA for the CDR3 is TGTGCCAGCAGTTCTCAGACAGGGGCGGCCATTGGAAACACCATATATTTT.

V gene TRBV11-1 combines with J gene TRBJ1-1; D is perhaps TRBD1 (6 bases). CDR1 is SGHAT and CDR2 is FQDESV in the germline V gene (reference sequence). The CDR3 has 15 amino acids. The V end was cut by 6 bases, the J end by 1 base, with 15 bases between. The CDR3, as DNA: TGTGCCAGCAGTTACTTGGGACACGAGAACACTGAAGCTTTCTTT. Its protein is CASSYLGHENTEAFF.

The genes are TRBV15 and TRBJ2-2, with D unresolved. CDR1 is LNHNV, CDR2 YYDKDF, per germline (reference sequence). Trimming took 1 base from V and 6 from J, leaving 12 bases between them. The length of the CDR3 is 15 residues. CDR3 sequence: CATSRAGAFAGELFF. CDR3 sequence (DNA): TGTGCCACCAGCAGAGCTGGCGCTTTTGCCGGGGAGCTGTTTTTT.

The V and J genes are TRBV29-1 and TRBJ2-7; 9 bases align to TRBD2. The CDR3 extends over 13 amino acids. Unmatched junction bases numbered 10, after V lost 6 bases and J lost 7 bases. Germline V CDR1 and CDR2: SQVTM, ANQGSEA. The DNA for the CDR3 is TGCAGCGTAAGTAGCGGGAGAGCGGCGGAGCAGTACTTC. The encoded protein is CSVSSGRAAEQYF.

The V call is TRBV6-1, the J call TRBJ2-2; tentatively, D is TRBD1 or TRBD2 (5 bases each). Germline V gene data show CDR1 as MNHNS and CDR2 as SASEGT. CDR3 length equals 14 residues. The V gene lost 5 bases and the J gene lost 5 bases, with 12 bases spanning the gap. Here the CDR3 reads CASSPGGYTGELFF. CDR3 nucleotide sequence: TGTGCCAGCAGTCCTGGGGGTTATACCGGGGAGCTGTTTTTT.

This chain connects TRBV28 to TRBJ1-5, with 10 bases fitting TRBD1. Per the germline V gene, CDR1 is MDHEN and CDR2 is SYDVKM. The CDR3 is made up of 14 amino acids. The V gene end was trimmed by 10 bases and the J gene end by 5 bases; junction bases not matched to a gene: 8. CDR3 DNA sequence: TGTGCCACCAAAGGACAGGGGGATCATCAGCCCCAGCATTTT. It yields the protein CATKGQGDHQPQHF.

This clone has a single count. This chain links TRBV25-1 with TRBJ2-7; D possibly corresponds to TRBD2 (6 bases). Trimming removed 7 bases at V and 5 bases at J, with 15 bases between. This CDR3 spans 13 amino acids. CDR1 and CDR2 from the germline V gene are MGHDK and SYGVNS. CDR3 loop: CASTEGGRDEQYF. The CDR3 DNA reads TGTGCCAGCACCGAGGGAGGTCGCGACGAGCAGTACTTC.

V and J are TRBV9 and TRBJ2-5; TRBD2 agrees at 13 bases. This CDR3 contains 17 residues. CDR1 and CDR2 from the germline V gene are SGDLS and YYNGEE. V dropped 4 bases and J dropped 5; count of bases not matched to a gene: 11. CDR3 nucleotide sequence: TGTGCCAGCAGCTTCAGGGGGACTAGCGGGATTTGGGAGACCCAGTACTTC. Protein product: CASSFRGTSGIWETQYF.

In DNA, the CDR3 is TGTGCCAGCTCACTTCGGGGGTTCCCAGAGACCCAGTACTTC. It specifies CASSLRGFPETQYF. The V call is TRBV18, the J call TRBJ2-5; D is perhaps TRBD2 (6 bases). Trimming removed 4 bases from V and 4 bases from J, with 13 bases in between. Germline-derived CDR1 and CDR2 are KGHSH and LQKENI. This CDR3 region has 14 residues.

For this clone: The same CDR3 can be traced to other DNA sequences in this sample. The J gene is TRBJ2-7, the V gene TRBV20-1; no reliable D call. The germline V gene encodes CDR1 DFQATT and CDR2 SNEGSKA (reference sequence). CDR3 length equals 11 residues. Trimming pared 3 bases from V and 7 bases from J, leaving 10 bases between. CDR3 DNA sequence: TGCAGTGCTAGTCGAGTGGGAGAGCAGTACTTC. Amino acid sequence: CSASRVGEQYF.

V and J are TRBV6-5 and TRBJ2-5; TRBD2 aligns across 9 bases. In germline, CDR1 is MNHEY, CDR2 SVGAGI. V was clipped by 5 bases and J by 5 bases; unmatched bases: 6. This CDR3 is 14 amino acids long. CDR3 sequence reads: CASSAGGGEETQYF. CDR3 coding DNA: TGTGCCAGCAGTGCGGGAGGGGGGGAGGAGACCCAGTACTTC.

The chain carries TRBV28 and TRBJ1-1; no reliable D call. Germline CDR1 and CDR2: MDHEN and SYDVKM. V gave up 3 bases and J gave up 8 bases, with 7 bases separating them. The CDR3 loop spans 11 amino acids. The CDR3 DNA is TGTGCCAGCAGTTTTGCGGCAGAAGCTTTCTTT. Amino acids: CASSFAAEAFF.